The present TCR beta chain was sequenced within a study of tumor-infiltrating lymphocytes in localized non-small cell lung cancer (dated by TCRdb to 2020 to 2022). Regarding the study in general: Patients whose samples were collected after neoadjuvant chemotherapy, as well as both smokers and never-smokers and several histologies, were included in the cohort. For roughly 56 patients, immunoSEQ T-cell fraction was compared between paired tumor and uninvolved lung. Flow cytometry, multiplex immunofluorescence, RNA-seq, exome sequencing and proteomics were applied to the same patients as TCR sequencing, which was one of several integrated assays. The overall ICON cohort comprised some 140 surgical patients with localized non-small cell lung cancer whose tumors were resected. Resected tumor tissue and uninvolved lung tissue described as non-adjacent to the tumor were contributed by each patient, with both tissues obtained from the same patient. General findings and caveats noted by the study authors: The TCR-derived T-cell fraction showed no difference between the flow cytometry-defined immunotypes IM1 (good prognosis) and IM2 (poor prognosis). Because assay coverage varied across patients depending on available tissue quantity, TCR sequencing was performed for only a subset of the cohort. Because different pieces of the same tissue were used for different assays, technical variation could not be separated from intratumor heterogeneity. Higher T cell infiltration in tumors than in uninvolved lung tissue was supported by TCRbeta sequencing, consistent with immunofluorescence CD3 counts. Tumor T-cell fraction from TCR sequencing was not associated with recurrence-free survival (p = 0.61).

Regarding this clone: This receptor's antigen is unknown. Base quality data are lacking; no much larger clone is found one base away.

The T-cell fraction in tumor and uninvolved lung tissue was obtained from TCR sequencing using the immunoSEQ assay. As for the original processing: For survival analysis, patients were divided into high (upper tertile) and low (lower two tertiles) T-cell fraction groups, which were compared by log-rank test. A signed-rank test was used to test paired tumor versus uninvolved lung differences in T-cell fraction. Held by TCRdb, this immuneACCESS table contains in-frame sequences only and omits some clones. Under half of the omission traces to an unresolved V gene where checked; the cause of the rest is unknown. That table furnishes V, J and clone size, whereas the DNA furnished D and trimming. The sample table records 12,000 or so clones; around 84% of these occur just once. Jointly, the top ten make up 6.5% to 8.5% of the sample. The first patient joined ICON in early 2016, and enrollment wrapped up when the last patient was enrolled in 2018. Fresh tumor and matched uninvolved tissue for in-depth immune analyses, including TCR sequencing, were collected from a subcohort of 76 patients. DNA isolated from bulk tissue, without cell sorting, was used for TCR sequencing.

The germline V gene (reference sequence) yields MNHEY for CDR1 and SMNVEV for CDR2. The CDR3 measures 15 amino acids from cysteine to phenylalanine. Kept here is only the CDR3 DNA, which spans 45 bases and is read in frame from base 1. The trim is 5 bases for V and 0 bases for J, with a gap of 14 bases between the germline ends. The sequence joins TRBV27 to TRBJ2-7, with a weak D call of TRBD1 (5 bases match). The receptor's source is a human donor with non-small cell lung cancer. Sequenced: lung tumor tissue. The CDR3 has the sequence CASSIRQSNSYEQYF. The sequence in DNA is TGTGCCAGCAGTATCAGACAGTCGAACTCCTACGAGCAGTACTTC.